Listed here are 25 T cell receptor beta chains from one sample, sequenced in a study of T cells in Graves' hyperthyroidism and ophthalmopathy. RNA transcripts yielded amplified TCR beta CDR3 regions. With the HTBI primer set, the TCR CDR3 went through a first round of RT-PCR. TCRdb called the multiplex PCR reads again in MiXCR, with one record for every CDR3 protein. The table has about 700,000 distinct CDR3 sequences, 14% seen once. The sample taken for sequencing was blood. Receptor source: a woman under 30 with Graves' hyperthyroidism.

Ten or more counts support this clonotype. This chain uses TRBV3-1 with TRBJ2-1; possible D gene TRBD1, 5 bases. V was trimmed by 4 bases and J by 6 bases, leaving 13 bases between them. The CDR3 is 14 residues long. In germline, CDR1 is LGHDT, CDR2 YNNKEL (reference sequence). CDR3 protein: CASSRIRVSNEQFF. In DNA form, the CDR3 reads TGTGCCAGCAGCCGTATCAGGGTCAGCAATGAGCAGTTCTTC.

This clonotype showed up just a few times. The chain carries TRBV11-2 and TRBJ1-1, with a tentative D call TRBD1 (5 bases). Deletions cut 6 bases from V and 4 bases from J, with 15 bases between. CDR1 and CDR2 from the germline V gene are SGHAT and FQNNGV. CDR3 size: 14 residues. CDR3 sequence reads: CASSFRVQSTEAFF. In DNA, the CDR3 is TGTGCCAGCAGTTTCAGGGTGCAATCCACTGAAGCTTTCTTT. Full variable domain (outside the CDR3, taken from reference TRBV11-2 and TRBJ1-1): EAGVAQSPRYKIIEKRQSVAFWCNPISGHATLYWYQQILGQGPKLLIQFQNNGVVDDSQLPKDRFSAERLKGVDSTLKIQPAKLEDSAVYLCASSFRVQSTEAFFGQGTRLTVV.

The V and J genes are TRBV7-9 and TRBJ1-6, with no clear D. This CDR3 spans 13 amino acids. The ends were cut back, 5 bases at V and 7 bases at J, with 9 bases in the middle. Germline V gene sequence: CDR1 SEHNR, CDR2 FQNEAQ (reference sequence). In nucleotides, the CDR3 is TGTGCCAGCAGCCCGCTGGAGAATTCACCCCTCCACTTT. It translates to CASSPLENSPLHF. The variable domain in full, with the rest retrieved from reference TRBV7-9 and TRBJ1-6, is DTGVSQNPRHKITKRGQNVTFRCDPISEHNRLYWYRQTLGQGPEFLTYFQNEAQLEKSRLLSDRFSAERPKGSFSTLEIQRTEQGDSAMYLCASSPLENSPLHFGNGTRLTVT.

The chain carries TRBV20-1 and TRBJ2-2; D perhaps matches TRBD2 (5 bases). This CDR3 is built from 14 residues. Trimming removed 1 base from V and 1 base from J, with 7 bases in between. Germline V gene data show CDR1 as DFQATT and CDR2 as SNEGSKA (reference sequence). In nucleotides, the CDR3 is TGCAGTGCTAGAGTAGCGAGGAACACCGGGGAGCTGTTTTTT. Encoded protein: CSARVARNTGELFF.

This CDR3 is CASSFGQANTGELFF. In DNA form, the CDR3 reads TGTGCCAGCAGCTTCGGACAGGCGAACACCGGGGAGCTGTTTTTT. This chain connects TRBV11-2 to TRBJ2-2; 7 bases match TRBD1. Germline-derived CDR1 and CDR2 are SGHAT and FQNNGV. V trimming: 3 bases; J trimming: 0 bases; junction bases outside the gene matches: 1. This CDR3 has 15 amino acids.

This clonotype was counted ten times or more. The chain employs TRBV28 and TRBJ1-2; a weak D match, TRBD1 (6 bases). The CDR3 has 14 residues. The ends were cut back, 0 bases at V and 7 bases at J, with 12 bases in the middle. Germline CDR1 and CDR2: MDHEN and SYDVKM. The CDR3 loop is CASSLCVGACGYTF. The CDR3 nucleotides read TGTGCCAGCAGTTTATGCGTGGGGGCATGTGGCTACACCTTC.

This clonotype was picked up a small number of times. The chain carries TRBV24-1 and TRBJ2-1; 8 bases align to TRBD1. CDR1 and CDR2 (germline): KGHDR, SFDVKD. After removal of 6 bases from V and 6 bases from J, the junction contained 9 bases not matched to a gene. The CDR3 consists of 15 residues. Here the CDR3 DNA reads TGTGCCACCAGTCCCCAGGGGGCAGGGGGCAATGAGCAGTTCTTC. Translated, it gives CATSPQGAGGNEQFF.

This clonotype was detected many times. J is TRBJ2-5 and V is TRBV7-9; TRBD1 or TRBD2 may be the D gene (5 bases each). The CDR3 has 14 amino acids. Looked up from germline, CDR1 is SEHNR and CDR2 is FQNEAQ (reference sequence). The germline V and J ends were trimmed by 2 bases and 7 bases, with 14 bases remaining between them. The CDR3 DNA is TGTGCCAGCAGCTTACGGGACCAACGGGGGACCCAGTACTTC. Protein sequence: CASSLRDQRGTQYF.

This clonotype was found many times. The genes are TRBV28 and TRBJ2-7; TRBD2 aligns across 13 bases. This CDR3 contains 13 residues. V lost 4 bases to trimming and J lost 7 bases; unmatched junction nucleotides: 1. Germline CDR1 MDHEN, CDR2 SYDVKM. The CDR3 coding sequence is TGTGCCAGCAGTTGGGGACTAGCGGGGGAGCAGTACTTC. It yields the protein CASSWGLAGEQYF.

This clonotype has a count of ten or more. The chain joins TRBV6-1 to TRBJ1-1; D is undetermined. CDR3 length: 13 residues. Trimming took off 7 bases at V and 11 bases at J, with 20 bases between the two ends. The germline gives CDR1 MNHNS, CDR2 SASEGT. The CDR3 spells CASTRLDPGMAFF. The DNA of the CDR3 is TGTGCCAGCACAAGACTTGATCCCGGCATGGCTTTCTTT.

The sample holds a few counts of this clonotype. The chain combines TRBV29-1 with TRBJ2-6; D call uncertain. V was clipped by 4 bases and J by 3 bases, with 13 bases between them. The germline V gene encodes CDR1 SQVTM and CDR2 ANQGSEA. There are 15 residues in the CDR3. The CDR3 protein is CSVGARGDGANVLTF. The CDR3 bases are TGCAGCGTTGGGGCACGAGGTGATGGGGCCAACGTCCTGACTTTC.

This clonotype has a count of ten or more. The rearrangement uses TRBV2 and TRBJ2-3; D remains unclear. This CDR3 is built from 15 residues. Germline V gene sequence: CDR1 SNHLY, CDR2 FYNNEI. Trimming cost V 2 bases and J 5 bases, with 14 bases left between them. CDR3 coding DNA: TGTGCCAGCAGTGAATTGGGCTCCGGTAAAGATACGCAGTATTTT. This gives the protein CASSELGSGKDTQYF.

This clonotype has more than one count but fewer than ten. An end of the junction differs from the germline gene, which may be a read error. Here the CDR3 reads CASSHSVSGEQYF. DNA for the CDR3: TGTGCCAGCAGTCACTCGGTATCTGGCGAGCAGTACTTC. The V and J genes are TRBV6-5 and TRBJ2-7; D call uncertain. This CDR3 has 13 amino acids. CDR1 is MNHEY and CDR2 is SVGAGI in the germline V gene.

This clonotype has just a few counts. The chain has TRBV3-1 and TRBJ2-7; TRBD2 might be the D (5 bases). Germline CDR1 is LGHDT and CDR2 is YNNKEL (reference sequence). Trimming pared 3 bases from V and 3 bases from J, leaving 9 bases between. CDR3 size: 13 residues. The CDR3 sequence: CASSQQLVYEQYF. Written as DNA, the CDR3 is TGTGCCAGCAGCCAGCAACTAGTCTACGAGCAGTACTTC.

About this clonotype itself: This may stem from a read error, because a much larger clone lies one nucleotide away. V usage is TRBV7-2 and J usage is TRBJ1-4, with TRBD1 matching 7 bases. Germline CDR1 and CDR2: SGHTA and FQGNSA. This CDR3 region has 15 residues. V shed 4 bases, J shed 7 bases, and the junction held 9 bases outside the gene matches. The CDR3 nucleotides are TGTGCCAGCAGCTCCGGACAGGCGGACGGTGAAAAACTGTTTTTT. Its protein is CASSSGQADGEKLFF.

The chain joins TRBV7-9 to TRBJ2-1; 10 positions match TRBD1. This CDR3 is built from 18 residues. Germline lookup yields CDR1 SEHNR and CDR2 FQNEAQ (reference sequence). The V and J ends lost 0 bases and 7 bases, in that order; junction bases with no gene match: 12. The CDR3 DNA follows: TGTGCCAGCAGCTTAGCGGATAGGGGACAGGGGTTATGGAATGAGCAGTTCTTC. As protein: CASSLADRGQGLWNEQFF.

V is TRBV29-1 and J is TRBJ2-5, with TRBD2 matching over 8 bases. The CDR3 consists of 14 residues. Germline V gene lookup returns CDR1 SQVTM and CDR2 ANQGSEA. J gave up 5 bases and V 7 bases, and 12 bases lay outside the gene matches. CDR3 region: CSAPSGRFRETQYF. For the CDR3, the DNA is TGCAGCGCCCCGAGCGGGAGATTTCGCGAGACCCAGTACTTC.

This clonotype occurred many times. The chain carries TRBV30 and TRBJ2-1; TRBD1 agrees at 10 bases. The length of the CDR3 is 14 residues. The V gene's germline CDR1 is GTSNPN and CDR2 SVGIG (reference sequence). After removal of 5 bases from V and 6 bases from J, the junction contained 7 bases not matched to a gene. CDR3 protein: CAWRGQGLRNEQFF. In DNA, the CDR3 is TGTGCCTGGCGGGGACAGGGGTTACGCAATGAGCAGTTCTTC.

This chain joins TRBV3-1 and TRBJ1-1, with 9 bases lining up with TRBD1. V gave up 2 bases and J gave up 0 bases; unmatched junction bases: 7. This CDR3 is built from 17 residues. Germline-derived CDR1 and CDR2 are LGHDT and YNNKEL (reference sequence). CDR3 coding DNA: TGTGCCAGCAGCCAAACGGACAGGGGCCTCATGAACACTGAAGCTTTCTTT. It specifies CASSQTDRGLMNTEAFF.

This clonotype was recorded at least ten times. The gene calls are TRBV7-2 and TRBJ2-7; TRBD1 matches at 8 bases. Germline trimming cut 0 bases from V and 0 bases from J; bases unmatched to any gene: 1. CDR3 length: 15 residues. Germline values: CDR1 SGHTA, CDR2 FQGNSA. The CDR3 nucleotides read TGTGCCAGCAGCTTAGCGGGACAGGTCTCCTACGAGCAGTACTTC. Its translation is CASSLAGQVSYEQYF.

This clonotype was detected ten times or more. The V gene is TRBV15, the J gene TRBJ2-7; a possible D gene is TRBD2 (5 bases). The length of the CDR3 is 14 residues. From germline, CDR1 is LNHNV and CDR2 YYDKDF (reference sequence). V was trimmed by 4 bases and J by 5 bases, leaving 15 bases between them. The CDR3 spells CATSTSYSGDEQYF. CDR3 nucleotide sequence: TGTGCCACCAGCACAAGCTATTCCGGGGACGAGCAGTACTTC.

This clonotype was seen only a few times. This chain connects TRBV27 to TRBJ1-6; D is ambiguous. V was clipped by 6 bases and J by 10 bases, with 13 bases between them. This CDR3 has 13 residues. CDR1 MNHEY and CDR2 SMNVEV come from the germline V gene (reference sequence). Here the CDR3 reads CASSRYPGSPLHF. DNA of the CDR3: TGTGCCAGCAGCCGTTATCCTGGGTCACCCCTCCACTTT.

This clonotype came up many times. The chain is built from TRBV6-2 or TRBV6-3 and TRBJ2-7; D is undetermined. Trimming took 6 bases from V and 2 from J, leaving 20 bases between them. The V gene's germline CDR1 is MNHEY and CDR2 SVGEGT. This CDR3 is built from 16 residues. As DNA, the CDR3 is TGTGCCAGCAGCACCACCGGCTCCTTATATCCCTACGAGCAGTACTTC. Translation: CASSTTGSLYPYEQYF.

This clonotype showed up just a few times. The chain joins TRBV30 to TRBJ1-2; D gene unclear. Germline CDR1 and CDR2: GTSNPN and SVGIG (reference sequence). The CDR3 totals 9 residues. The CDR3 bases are TGTACTCTTAGTCGGGGCTACACCTTC. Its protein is CTLSRGYTF.

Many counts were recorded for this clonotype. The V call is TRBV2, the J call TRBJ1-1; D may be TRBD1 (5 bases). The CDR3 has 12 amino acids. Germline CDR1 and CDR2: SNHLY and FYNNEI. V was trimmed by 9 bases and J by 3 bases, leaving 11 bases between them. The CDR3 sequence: CARGVRDTEAFF. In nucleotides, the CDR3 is TGTGCCAGGGGGGTCCGGGACACTGAAGCTTTCTTT. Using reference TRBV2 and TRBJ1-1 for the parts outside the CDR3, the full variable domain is EPEVTQTPSHQVTQMGQEVILRCVPISNHLYFYWYRQILGQKVEFLVSFYNNEISEKSEIFDDQFSVERPDGSNFTLKIRSTKLEDSAMYFCARGVRDTEAFFGQGTRLTVV.